This TCR beta chain emerged from a study of blood T cell repertoires in COVID-19. Study-wide background: The study drew acute and convalescent COVID-19 samples from the United States, Italy and Spain. Nucleic acid was either cDNA or gDNA, and it came from T cells, B-cell-depleted T cells, or PBMCs.

CDR3 length equals 12 residues. From germline, CDR1 is PRHDT and CDR2 FYEKMQ (reference sequence). The V gene end was trimmed by 3 bases and the J gene end by 12 bases; junction bases not matched to a gene: 7. It was during active infection that Seattle patients were enrolled and then longitudinally followed. The data were produced by immunoSEQ multiplex PCR, yet TCRdb's version contains in-frame clones alone and is incomplete. The top ten hold around 7.8% of the sample, which has 200,000 to 250,000 clones, 84% seen once. The genes are TRBV13 and TRBJ2-7, with 8 positions matching TRBD1. This receptor was identified in an elderly woman with COVID-19, enrolled during active disease. Specimen: peripheral blood. The CDR3 region is CASSFRQGMLYF. CDR3 bases: TGTGCCAGCAGCTTTAGACAGGGGATGTTGTACTTC.